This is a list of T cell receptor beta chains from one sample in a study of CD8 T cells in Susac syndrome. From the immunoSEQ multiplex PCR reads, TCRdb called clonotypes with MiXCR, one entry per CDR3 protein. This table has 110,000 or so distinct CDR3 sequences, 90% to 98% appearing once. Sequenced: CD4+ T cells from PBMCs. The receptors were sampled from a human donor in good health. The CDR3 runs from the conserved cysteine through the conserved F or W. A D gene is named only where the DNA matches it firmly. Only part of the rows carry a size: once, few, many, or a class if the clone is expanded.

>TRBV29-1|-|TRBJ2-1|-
CSVETRIYNEQFF
TGCAGCGTTGAAACACGGATCTACAATGAGCAGTTCTTC
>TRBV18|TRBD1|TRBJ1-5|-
CASSPSGRGHQPQHF
TGTGCCAGCTCACCATCAGGGAGGGGGCATCAGCCCCAGCATTTT
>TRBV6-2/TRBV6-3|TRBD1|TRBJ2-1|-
CASSYDRVHEQFF
TGTGCCAGCAGTTACGACAGGGTCCATGAGCAGTTCTTC
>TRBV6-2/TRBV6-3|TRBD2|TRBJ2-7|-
CASRGTSGRGSYEQYF
TGTGCCAGCAGGGGGACTAGCGGGAGAGGATCCTACGAGCAGTACTTC
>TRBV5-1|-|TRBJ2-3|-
CASSFSGEGDTQYF
TGCGCCAGCAGCTTCAGCGGAGAAGGAGATACGCAGTATTTT
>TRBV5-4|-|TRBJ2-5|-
CASSLAGGFQETQYF
TGTGCCAGCAGCTTGGCCGGGGGATTCCAAGAGACCCAGTACTTC
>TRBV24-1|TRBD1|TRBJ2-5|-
CATSESGTGKETQYF
TGTGCCACCAGTGAATCCGGGACAGGGAAAGAGACCCAGTACTTC
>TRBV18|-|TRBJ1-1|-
CASSPIRVEAFF
TGTGCCAGCTCACCGATACGGGTTGAAGCTTTCTTT
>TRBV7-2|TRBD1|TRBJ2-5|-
CASSRQGPRETQYF
TGTGCCAGCAGCCGACAGGGGCCGAGAGAGACCCAGTACTTC
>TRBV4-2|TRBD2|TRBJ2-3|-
CASSQDSGLAGRTDTQYF
TGTGCCAGCAGCCAAGATTCGGGACTAGCGGGCCGCACAGATACGCAGTATTTT
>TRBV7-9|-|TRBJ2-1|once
CASSRTTNEQFF
TGTGCCAGCAGCCGGACTACAAATGAGCAGTTCTTC
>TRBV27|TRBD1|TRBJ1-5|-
CASSKRTGVDGNQPQHF
TGTGCCAGCAGTAAAAGGACAGGGGTCGACGGCAATCAGCCCCAGCATTTT
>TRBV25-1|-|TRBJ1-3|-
CASSDVYSRTIYF
TGTGCCAGCAGTGACGTGTATAGCCGGACCATATATTTT
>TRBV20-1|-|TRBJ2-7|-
CSAREGFSSYEQYF
TGCAGTGCTAGAGAAGGGTTTAGCTCCTACGAGCAGTACTTC
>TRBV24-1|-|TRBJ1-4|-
CATSDSAGAKLFF
TGTGCCACCAGTGATTCGGCAGGGGCCAAACTGTTTTTT